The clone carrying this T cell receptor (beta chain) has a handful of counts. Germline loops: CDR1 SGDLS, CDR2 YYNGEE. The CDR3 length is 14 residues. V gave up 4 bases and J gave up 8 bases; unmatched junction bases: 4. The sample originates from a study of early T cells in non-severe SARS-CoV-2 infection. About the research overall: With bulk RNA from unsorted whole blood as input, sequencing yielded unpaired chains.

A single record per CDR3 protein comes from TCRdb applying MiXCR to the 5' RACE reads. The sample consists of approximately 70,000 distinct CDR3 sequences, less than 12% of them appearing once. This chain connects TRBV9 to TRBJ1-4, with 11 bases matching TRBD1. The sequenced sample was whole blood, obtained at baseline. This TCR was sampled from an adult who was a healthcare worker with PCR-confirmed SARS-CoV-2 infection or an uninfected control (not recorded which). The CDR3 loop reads CASSSRTGGEKLFF. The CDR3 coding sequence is TGTGCCAGCAGCTCTAGGACAGGGGGCGAAAAACTGTTTTTT.